This T cell receptor (beta chain) was found in a study of identical twins. Findings and limits, study-wide: Twins shared beta out-of-frame sequences in excess, but this excess was weaker.

Every one of the donors was a healthy Caucasian. This clonotype was found a few times. No antigen is known for it. Template switching (which added a universal primer site) was used, and cDNA carried unique molecular identifiers. TCRdb processed the 5' RACE reads anew with MiXCR; each CDR3 protein has one entry. The sample records around 490,000 distinct CDR3 sequences, approximately 14% being singletons. These data were also filed under a second study, of yellow fever vaccine responses in identical twins.

This TCR was recovered from a young woman in good health. The sequenced material came from CD4+ T cells sorted from blood.

The CDR3 spells CASSQGSGYANTGELFF. In nucleotides, the CDR3 is TGCGCCAGCAGCCAAGGTTCCGGTTACGCGAACACCGGGGAGCTGTTTTTT. The chain couples TRBV4-1 to TRBJ2-2; D not certain. V gave up 1 base and J gave up 0 bases, with 12 bases separating them. Germline V gene data show CDR1 as MGHRA and CDR2 as YSYEKL. The CDR3 is made up of 17 amino acids.